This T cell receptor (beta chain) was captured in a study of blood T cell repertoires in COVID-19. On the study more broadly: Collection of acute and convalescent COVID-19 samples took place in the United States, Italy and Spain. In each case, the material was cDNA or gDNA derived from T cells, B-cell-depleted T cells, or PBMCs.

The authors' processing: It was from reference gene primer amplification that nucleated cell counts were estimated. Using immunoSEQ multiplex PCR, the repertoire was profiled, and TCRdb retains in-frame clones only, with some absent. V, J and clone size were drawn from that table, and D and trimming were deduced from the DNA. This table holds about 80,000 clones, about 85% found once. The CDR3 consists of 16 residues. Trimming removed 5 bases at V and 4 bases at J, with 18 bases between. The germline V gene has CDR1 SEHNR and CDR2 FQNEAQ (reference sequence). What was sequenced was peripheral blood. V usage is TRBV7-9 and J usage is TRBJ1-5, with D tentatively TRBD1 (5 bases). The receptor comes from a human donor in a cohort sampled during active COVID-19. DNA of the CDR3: TGTGCCAGCAGCCCAGGGTGGCAGGGACTTAATCAGCCCCAGCATTTT. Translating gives CASSPGWQGLNQPQHF.